This T cell receptor beta chain was sequenced during a study of blood T cell repertoires in COVID-19. Study-level background: PBMCs, B-cell-depleted T cells, or T cells provided the cDNA or gDNA that made up the material.

In the source study's methods: Reference gene primers were amplified, and this amplification served to estimate nucleated cell counts. TCRdb's copy holds only in-frame clones and misses some; the assay was immunoSEQ multiplex PCR. V, J and clone size were drawn from that table, and D and trimming were deduced from the DNA. The table lists about 410,000 clones, about 89% of them singletons. V lost 3 bases, J lost 2 bases, and 15 bases lay in between. The CDR3 spans 16 residues. From germline, CDR1 is SGHNT and CDR2 YYREEE (reference sequence). The sequence came from a woman in her 40s with COVID-19, enrolled during active disease. Source material: peripheral blood. The J gene is TRBJ2-1, the V gene TRBV5-4, with D perhaps TRBD2 (7 bases). CDR3 residues: CASSSSGGGAYNEQFF. The CDR3 DNA follows: TGTGCCAGCAGCTCCTCTGGCGGGGGCGCCTACAATGAGCAGTTCTTC.